Shown below are 21 T cell receptor beta chains from a single sample sequenced in a study of cytomegalovirus exposure and HLA in healthy donors. Researchers ran the PCR with 60 Vbeta and 13 Jbeta primers. Sequenced by immunoSEQ multiplex PCR; TCRdb stores in-frame clones only, minus some. The table lists tens of thousands of clones, over 60% of them singletons. Input material: PBMCs. The receptors come from a middle-aged man in good health and CMV-seronegative.

The J gene is TRBJ1-2, the V gene TRBV29-1; D call uncertain. V was trimmed by 1 base and J by 6 bases, leaving 6 bases between them. Germline V lookup: CDR1 SQVTM, CDR2 ANQGSEA. This CDR3 is 11 amino acids long. This CDR3 is CSVEAANGYTF. For the CDR3, the DNA is TGCAGCGTTGAAGCTGCTAATGGCTACACCTTC.

The rearrangement links TRBV19 to TRBJ1-1; TRBD1 matches at 8 bases. The CDR3 has 14 residues. Germline loops: CDR1 LNHDA, CDR2 SQIVND (reference sequence). V trimming: 4 bases; J trimming: 5 bases; junction bases outside the gene matches: 6. CDR3 DNA sequence: TGTGCCAGTAGTACCGGACAGGGTAGGACTGAAGCTTTCTTT. It specifies CASSTGQGRTEAFF.

The rearrangement uses TRBV5-1 and TRBJ2-7; 10 nucleotides align to TRBD1. V lost 4 bases to trimming and J lost 2 bases; unmatched junction nucleotides: 3. Germline V gene sequence: CDR1 SGHRS, CDR2 YFSETQ. CDR3 length equals 14 residues. CDR3 coding DNA: TGCGCCAGCAGCGTAGGGACAGGGGCCTACGAGCAGTACTTC. Protein sequence: CASSVGTGAYEQYF.

This rearrangement joins TRBV29-1 to TRBJ2-1; D might be TRBD1 (5 bases). CDR3 length: 11 residues. V gave up 4 bases and J gave up 5 bases, with 6 bases separating them. The V gene's germline CDR1 is SQVTM and CDR2 ANQGSEA. Written as DNA, the CDR3 is TGCAGCGTTGCAGGGAACAATGAGCAGTTCTTC. This encodes CSVAGNNEQFF.

The chain carries TRBV4-1 and TRBJ2-7; D might be TRBD1 (6 bases). V lost 4 bases, J lost 0 bases, and 10 bases lay in between. The CDR3 has 14 residues. In germline, CDR1 is MGHRA, CDR2 YSYEKL. As DNA, the CDR3 is TGCGCCAGCAGCCCCCGGGACACCTCCTACGAGCAGTACTTC. Amino acids: CASSPRDTSYEQYF.

CDR3 amino acids: CASSGSGARNEQFF. The CDR3 nucleotides are TGTGCCAGCAGCGGCAGCGGGGCGAGAAATGAGCAGTTCTTC. This chain joins TRBV11-1 and TRBJ2-1; 7 nucleotides line up with TRBD2. Germline assignment: CDR1 SGHAT and CDR2 FQDESV (reference sequence). The V segment lost 5 bases and the J segment 7 bases; nucleotides outside the gene matches: 8. The CDR3 has 14 residues.

The rearrangement links TRBV18 to TRBJ2-3; 7 bases align to TRBD1. Per the germline V gene, CDR1 is KGHSH and CDR2 is LQKENI. Trimming at V came to 1 base and at J to 5 bases, leaving 9 bases not matched to a gene. The CDR3 is 16 amino acids. This CDR3 reads CASSPLDRTGQDTQYF. The CDR3 DNA is TGTGCCAGCTCACCACTAGACCGGACAGGTCAAGATACGCAGTATTTT.

The V call is TRBV15, the J call TRBJ2-3; 9 bases match TRBD1. The germline CDR1 and CDR2 sequences are LNHNV and YYDKDF (reference sequence). This CDR3 spans 15 amino acids. V shed 1 base, J shed 2 bases, and the junction held 1 base outside the gene matches. The CDR3 DNA sequence: TGTGCCACCAGCAGAGGACAGGGGGTCACAGATACGCAGTATTTT. It is translated as CATSRGQGVTDTQYF.

The rearrangement uses TRBV29-1 and TRBJ2-2; D uncertain. V was clipped by 4 bases and J by 5 bases, with 8 bases between them. Germline assignment: CDR1 SQVTM and CDR2 ANQGSEA. The CDR3 sequence is 12 residues long. This chain's CDR3 is CSVGGGTGELFF. The CDR3 bases are TGCAGCGTTGGAGGTGGGACCGGGGAGCTGTTTTTT.

The chain recombines TRBV5-6 with TRBJ2-7; TRBD2 matches 7 bases. Germline V CDR1 and CDR2: SGHDT, YYEEEE. This CDR3 has 16 residues. After removal of 0 bases from V and 0 bases from J, the junction contained 6 bases not matched to a gene. This CDR3 reads CASSLGQGGDSYEQYF. The CDR3 bases are TGTGCCAGCAGCTTGGGGCAGGGAGGGGACTCCTACGAGCAGTACTTC.

This clone came up a few times. The V call is TRBV19, the J call TRBJ2-7; the D gene is possibly TRBD1 (5 bases). V shed 8 bases and J shed 0 bases, with 8 bases lying between them. The CDR3 contains 12 residues. Germline V CDR1 and CDR2: LNHDA, SQIVND (reference sequence). The CDR3 is CASRGASYEQYF. The CDR3 coding sequence is TGTGCCAGTCGTGGGGCCTCCTACGAGCAGTACTTC. Looking up the rest from reference TRBV19 and TRBJ2-7 gives the full variable domain: DGGITQSPKYLFRKEGQNVTLSCEQNLNHDAMYWYRQDPGQGLRLIYYSQIVNDFQKGDIAEGYSVSREKKESFPLTVTSAQKNPTAFYLCASRGASYEQYFGPGTRLTVT.

This clone was recorded once. The J gene is TRBJ1-2, the V gene TRBV4-1; possible D gene TRBD1, 6 bases. Germline values: CDR1 MGHRA, CDR2 YSYEKL. The germline V and J ends were trimmed by 0 bases and 8 bases, with 16 bases remaining between them. The CDR3 totals 15 residues. Here the CDR3 DNA reads TGCGCCAGCAGCCAAGATGACAGGCCGGGTGAAGGCTACACCTTC. This gives the protein CASSQDDRPGEGYTF.

The rearrangement joins TRBV5-1 to TRBJ2-5; possibly TRBD2 for D (6 bases). V lost 4 bases and J 2 bases, leaving 12 bases between the germline ends. CDR3 size: 14 residues. Germline lookup yields CDR1 SGHRS and CDR2 YFSETQ. The CDR3 region is CASSPRAGQETQYF. The CDR3 region has the DNA TGCGCCAGCAGCCCGCGGGCGGGACAAGAGACCCAGTACTTC.

The chain carries TRBV7-8 and TRBJ1-4; 9 bases align to TRBD1. The V and J ends lost 4 bases and 7 bases, in that order; junction bases with no gene match: 7. The germline V gene encodes CDR1 SGHVS and CDR2 FQNEAQ. The CDR3 extends over 15 amino acids. The CDR3 bases are TGTGCCAGCAGCTCCGGGGACAGGGTTGGTGAAAAACTGTTTTTT. As protein: CASSSGDRVGEKLFF.

This chain links TRBV5-1 with TRBJ1-6; 7 bases map to TRBD1. The trim removed 4 bases at V and 7 bases at J, leaving 8 bases unmatched. CDR3 size: 15 residues. Looked up from germline, CDR1 is SGHRS and CDR2 is YFSETQ. For the CDR3, the DNA is TGCGCCAGCAGCGCCGGACAGGATGACAATTCACCCCTCCACTTT. Its translation: CASSAGQDDNSPLHF.

This chain links TRBV2 with TRBJ1-2; 12 positions match TRBD1. The CDR3 extends over 16 amino acids. Per the germline V gene, CDR1 is SNHLY and CDR2 is FYNNEI. Trimming took 7 bases from V and 0 from J; bases not matched to a gene: 6. CDR3 in amino acids: CASKPGQGAPNYGYTF. Written as DNA, the CDR3 is TGTGCCAGCAAACCGGGACAGGGGGCCCCTAACTATGGCTACACCTTC.

This clone was seen a handful of times. The chain recombines TRBV2 with TRBJ1-2; TRBD1 matches 9 bases. Germline lookup yields CDR1 SNHLY and CDR2 FYNNEI. The CDR3 is 13 amino acids. V lost 5 bases to trimming and J lost 6 bases; unmatched junction nucleotides: 4. CDR3 amino acids: CASSRDRVNGYTF. CDR3 DNA sequence: TGTGCCAGCAGTAGGGACAGGGTTAATGGCTACACCTTC. Variable domain in full (rest from reference TRBV2 and TRBJ1-2): EPEVTQTPSHQVTQMGQEVILRCVPISNHLYFYWYRQILGQKVEFLVSFYNNEISEKSEIFDDQFSVERPDGSNFTLKIRSTKLEDSAMYFCASSRDRVNGYTFGSGTRLTVV.

This clone was recorded a few times. This chain links TRBV6-1 with TRBJ2-7; maybe TRBD1 (6 bases). The CDR3 runs to 14 residues. Trimming pared 4 bases from V and 2 bases from J, leaving 12 bases between. Germline V CDR1 and CDR2: MNHNS, SASEGT. The CDR3 is CASSGGQGTYEQYF. CDR3 coding DNA: TGTGCCAGCAGTGGGGGGCAGGGAACCTACGAGCAGTACTTC.

This chain joins TRBV13 and TRBJ2-1; TRBD1 might be the D (6 bases). Germline V lookup: CDR1 PRHDT, CDR2 FYEKMQ (reference sequence). The CDR3 covers 16 residues. V lost 4 bases to trimming and J lost 0 bases, with 13 bases between them. CDR3 DNA: TGTGCCAGCAGCTCCGGGGACACTAGCTCCTACAATGAGCAGTTCTTC. It is translated as CASSSGDTSSYNEQFF.

The V call is TRBV6-1, the J call TRBJ2-1; 10 bases are a match to TRBD2. Germline V CDR1 and CDR2: MNHNS, SASEGT. This CDR3 spans 14 amino acids. V was pared by 3 bases and J by 7 bases, with 3 bases of the junction left unmatched. CDR3 sequence reads: CASSEPGLANEQFF. The CDR3 DNA is TGTGCCAGCAGTGAGCCGGGACTAGCGAATGAGCAGTTCTTC.

V gene TRBV2 combines with J gene TRBJ1-1; D gene ambiguous. Germline V gene data show CDR1 as SNHLY and CDR2 as FYNNEI. This CDR3 contains 14 residues. Trimming took 4 bases from V and 0 from J, leaving 9 bases between them. The CDR3 nucleotides read TGTGCCAGCAGTGTTCACACCTTGAACACTGAAGCTTTCTTT. Translating gives CASSVHTLNTEAFF.